This T cell receptor (beta chain) was captured by sequencing in a study of cytomegalovirus exposure and HLA in healthy donors. Comments on this clone: Its antigen is unidentified.

Notes on the study in general: Later analysis showed most CMV-associated TCR beta chains appearing HLA-restricted. Fewer N-insertions than the roughly 600-donor mean were reportedly shown by an Asian-associated ancestry cluster in a later analysis. Rarity characterized most TCR sequences, yet some public TCRs appeared in many donors.

Primers: 60 Vbeta forward and 13 Jbeta reverse. Under the authors' procedure: About 10 million of 70 million to 80 million unique TCR beta chains were shared, per a later count. TCRdb's table, derived via immunoSEQ multiplex PCR, lists solely in-frame clones and lacks some. V and J calls and clone size are copied from that table; D and trimming were computed from the DNA. Of about 140,000 clones listed, about four fifths are singletons. The sequenced sample consisted of PBMCs. The sequence came from a male donor in good health and CMV-seropositive.

The CDR3 coding sequence is TGTGCCAGCAGTGAATCAGGTGGTAGCAATCAGCCCCAGCATTTT. Protein product: CASSESGGSNQPQHF. The chain uses TRBV25-1 and TRBJ1-5, with D unresolved. Germline CDR1 MGHDK, CDR2 SYGVNS. This CDR3 contains 15 residues. V was pared by 1 base and J by 0 bases, with 7 bases between.